This T cell receptor beta chain derives from a study of breast tumors, draining lymph nodes, adjacent tissues. Study results and caveats: Tumors had less TCR diversity than lymph nodes, more than nontumor tissue. Luminal-like breast cancer showed significantly greater tumor-nontumor repertoire similarity than basal-like breast cancer did. Most tumor T cells seemingly derive from lymph node, then expand in tumor.

MiXCR, run by TCRdb on the multiplex PCR reads, gives a single entry per CDR3 protein. The sample lists about 180,000 distinct CDR3 sequences, approximately 33% seen once, with 3.8% in the top ten. Deletions cut 6 bases from V and 2 bases from J, with 14 bases between. Germline V gene data show CDR1 as MDHEN and CDR2 as SYDVKM. The CDR3 consists of 14 residues. Samples came from axillary lymph nodes draining the breast cancer. At least ten counts were recorded for this clonotype. What it binds is not known. Sequenced material: axillary lymph node tissue. The TCR comes from a female donor with breast cancer. Some clones in this sample may be carry-over from other donors' samples. The rearrangement joins TRBV28 to TRBJ2-7, with D perhaps TRBD1 or TRBD2 (5 bases each). For the CDR3, the DNA is TGTGCCAGCAGACTTGACGGGACGACCTACGAGCAGTACTTC. Translating gives CASRLDGTTYEQYF. Combining the CDR3 with reference TRBV28 and TRBJ2-7 gives the whole variable domain DVKVTQSSRYLVKRTGEKVFLECVQDMDHENMFWYRQDPGLGLRLIYFSYDVKMKEKGDIPEGYSVSREKKERFSLILESASTNQTSMYLCASRLDGTTYEQYFGPGTRLTVT.